Presented here are 11 T cell receptor beta chains from one specimen sequenced in a study of human T cells and chemical hapten exposure. TCRdb independently ran MiXCR on the RACE reads; one entry per CDR3 protein. This table holds about 300,000 distinct CDR3 sequences, roughly 6% found once. Time point indicated: pre-sensitization, week 0. Treatment reported: therapeutic diphenylcyclopropenone sensitization with weekly scalp DPC. The sequencing used whole blood, collected in connection with sensitization to the hapten diphenylcyclopropenone (DPC). These receptors were obtained from a woman under 30 with alopecia areata. Some clones in this sample may be carry-over from other donors' samples.

CDR3 sequence: CASSNRGGQGRFFDTQYF. In DNA form, the CDR3 reads TGTGCCAGCAGCAACCGGGGGGGACAGGGCCGTTTTTTTGATACGCAGTATTTT. The chain combines TRBV7-2 with TRBJ2-3, with D possibly matching TRBD1 (9 bases). CDR1 and CDR2 (germline): SGHTA, FQGNSA. CDR3 length: 18 amino acids. V was trimmed by 5 bases and J by 6 bases, leaving 27 bases between them.

This clonotype was counted only a few times. This CDR3 reads CASSRDRLPGTQYF. In DNA form, the CDR3 reads TGTGCCAGCAGCCGGGACCGGCTTCCCGGGACCCAGTACTTC. The V and J genes are TRBV12-3 or TRBV12-4 and TRBJ2-5; TRBD1 or TRBD2 may be the D gene (5 bases each). This CDR3 has 14 residues. Trimming left V 6 bases short and J 7 bases short, with 18 bases between.

This clonotype has more than one count but fewer than ten. This sequence joins TRBV6-2 or TRBV6-3 and TRBJ2-7, with 9 nucleotides matching TRBD1. V was pared by 2 bases and J by 0 bases, with 8 bases of the junction left unmatched. Per germline, CDR1 MNHEY and CDR2 SVGEGT. CDR3 length: 17 residues. The CDR3 DNA reads as TGTGCCAGCAGTTACCCGTTGGACAGGGGTTACTCCTACGAGCAGTACTTC. It codes for CASSYPLDRGYSYEQYF.

This clonotype was detected ten times or more. The gene calls are TRBV7-8 and TRBJ1-1; D is unclear. Per the germline V gene, CDR1 is SGHVS and CDR2 is FQNEAQ. The V and J ends lost 5 bases and 5 bases respectively, with 18 bases between them. The CDR3 totals 15 residues. CDR3 nucleotide sequence: TGTGCCAGCAGCCCGTCGAATGGGATTGGTACTGAAGCTTTCTTT. Its translation is CASSPSNGIGTEAFF.

Many counts were recorded for this clonotype. The CDR3 loop is CASSFNSNQPQHF. DNA of the CDR3: TGTGCCAGCAGCTTTAATAGCAATCAGCCCCAGCATTTT. The chain links TRBV7-6 to TRBJ1-5; D uncertain. Germline V gene lookup returns CDR1 SGHVS and CDR2 FNYEAQ. Trimming cost V 3 bases and J 0 bases, with 3 bases left between them. CDR3 size: 13 residues.

This clonotype was seen a few times. The rearrangement uses TRBV12-3 or TRBV12-4 and TRBJ1-2; the D gene is possibly TRBD1 (5 bases). Deletions cut 5 bases from V and 0 bases from J, with 10 bases between. The CDR3 runs to 14 residues. The CDR3 spells CASSRQFPNYGYTF. In DNA form, the CDR3 reads TGTGCCAGCAGTCGACAGTTTCCTAACTATGGCTACACCTTC.

This clonotype was seen ten or more times. This chain links TRBV7-2 with TRBJ2-1; D remains ambiguous. The CDR3 spans 13 residues. Trimming stripped 5 bases from V and 8 bases from J, with 13 bases between. Germline values: CDR1 SGHTA, CDR2 FQGNSA. The CDR3, as DNA: TGTGCCAGCAGCCAAGATGGTTGGGATGAGCAGTTCTTC. Its protein product is CASSQDGWDEQFF.

In this sample, this clonotype turned up many times. The chain is built from TRBV28 and TRBJ2-3, with D perhaps matching TRBD1 or TRBD2 (5 bases each). V shed 5 bases and J shed 8 bases, with 17 bases lying between them. This CDR3 contains 14 residues. The germline CDR1 and CDR2 sequences are MDHEN and SYDVKM. CDR3: CASSLRGYASTQYF. CDR3 DNA sequence: TGTGCCAGCAGTCTCCGGGGCTACGCGAGTACGCAGTATTTT.

Ten or more counts support this clonotype. The V and J genes are TRBV12-3 or TRBV12-4 and TRBJ2-2; D call uncertain. This CDR3 comprises 11 residues. The V gene lost 1 base and the J gene lost 7 bases, with 1 base spanning the gap. The CDR3 DNA reads as TGTGCCAGCAGTTTAGACGGGGAGCTGTTTTTT. It is translated as CASSLDGELFF.

This clonotype was seen repeatedly, ten times or more. V gene TRBV3-1 combines with J gene TRBJ1-6; D may be TRBD1 (6 bases). The CDR3 is 15 residues long. The germline V gene has CDR1 LGHDT and CDR2 YNNKEL (reference sequence). With 4 bases removed from V and 10 bases from J, the gap between germline ends came to 17 bases. CDR3 in DNA: TGTGCCAGCAGCCCCCGAACTGGGGGCCGGTCACCCCTCCACTTT. Protein: CASSPRTGGRSPLHF.

V is TRBV7-6 and J is TRBJ2-2; D may be TRBD2 (5 bases). V was clipped by 4 bases and J by 6 bases, with 9 bases between them. The CDR3 is 13 amino acids. CDR1 and CDR2 from the germline V gene are SGHVS and FNYEAQ. The CDR3 DNA is TGTGCCAGCAGCTGGACGGACTCCGGGGAGCTGTTTTTT. Its translation: CASSWTDSGELFF.